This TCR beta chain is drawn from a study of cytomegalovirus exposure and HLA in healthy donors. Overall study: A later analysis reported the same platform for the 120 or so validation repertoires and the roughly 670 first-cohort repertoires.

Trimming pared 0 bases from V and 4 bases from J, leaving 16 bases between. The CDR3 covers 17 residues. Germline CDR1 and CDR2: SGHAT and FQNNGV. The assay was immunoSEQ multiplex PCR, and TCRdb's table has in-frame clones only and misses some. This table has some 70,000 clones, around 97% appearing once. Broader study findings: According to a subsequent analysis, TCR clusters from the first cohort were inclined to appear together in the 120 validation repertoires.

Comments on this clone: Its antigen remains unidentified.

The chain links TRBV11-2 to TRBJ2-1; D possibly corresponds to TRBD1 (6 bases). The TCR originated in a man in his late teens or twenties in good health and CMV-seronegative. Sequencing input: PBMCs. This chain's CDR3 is CASSLDTTDSLYNEQFF. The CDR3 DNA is TGTGCCAGCAGCTTAGATACAACGGACAGCCTTTACAATGAGCAGTTCTTC.